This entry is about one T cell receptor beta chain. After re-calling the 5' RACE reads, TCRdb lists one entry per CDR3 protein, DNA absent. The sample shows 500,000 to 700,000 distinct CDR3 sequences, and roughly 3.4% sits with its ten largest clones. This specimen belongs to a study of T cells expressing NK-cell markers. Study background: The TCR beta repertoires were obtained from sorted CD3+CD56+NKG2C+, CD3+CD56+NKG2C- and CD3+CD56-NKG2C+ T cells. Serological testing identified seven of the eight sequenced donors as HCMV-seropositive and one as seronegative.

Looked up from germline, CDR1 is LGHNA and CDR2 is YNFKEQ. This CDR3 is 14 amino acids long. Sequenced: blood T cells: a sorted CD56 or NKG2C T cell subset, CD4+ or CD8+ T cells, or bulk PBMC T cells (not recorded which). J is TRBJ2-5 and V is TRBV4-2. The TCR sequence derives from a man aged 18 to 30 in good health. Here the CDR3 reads CASSQDPLQETQYF.